A single sample gave rise to the 22 T cell receptor beta chains below, sequenced in a study of glioma-infiltrating T cells. TCR alpha and beta CDR3 regions were amplified from RNA using iRepertoire nested multiplex PCR. In TCRdb, the multiplex PCR reads were re-called with MiXCR into one record per CDR3 protein. Found here are around 97,000 distinct CDR3 sequences, about 30% of them singletons; the top ten hold 44%. Specimen: glioma tissue, nonneoplastic brain tissue, or PBMCs (not recorded which). The receptors come from a human donor with low-grade glioma or glioblastoma, undergoing nonglioma brain surgery, or in good health (not recorded which).

To note about this clonotype: Just one base apart from a much larger clone, this may be a read error. The CDR3 sequence is CASSLGQANTKAFF. The CDR3 coding sequence is TGTGCCAGCAGCTTGGGACAGGCTAACACTAAAGCTTTCTTT. The rearrangement links TRBV7-3 to TRBJ1-1, with TRBD1 identical over 8 bases. Germline assignment: CDR1 SGHTA and CDR2 FQGTGA. The CDR3 length is 14 residues.

Ten or more counts support this clonotype. The chain recombines TRBV7-9 with TRBJ1-1; 9 nucleotides line up with TRBD1. Germline assignment: CDR1 SEHNR and CDR2 FQNEAQ (reference sequence). With V trimmed by 6 bases and J by 8 bases, 7 bases remained unmatched. The CDR3 sequence is 13 residues long. The CDR3 DNA sequence: TGTGCCAGCAGACTTACGACAGGGGGAGAAGCTTTCTTT. Protein product: CASRLTTGGEAFF.

This clonotype occurred many times. The rearrangement joins TRBV7-2 to TRBJ1-5; D not certain. Trimming took off 5 bases at V and 3 bases at J, with 14 bases between the two ends. Per the germline V gene, CDR1 is SGHTA and CDR2 is FQGNSA. This CDR3 comprises 15 residues. The chain's CDR3 is CASSEAGQYNQPQHF. CDR3 sequence (DNA): TGTGCCAGCAGCGAAGCTGGGCAGTACAATCAGCCCCAGCATTTT.

This clonotype was found many times. The chain recombines TRBV4-2 with TRBJ1-5; D ambiguous. V lost 1 base, J lost 4 bases, and 11 bases lay in between. The germline CDR1 and CDR2 sequences are LGHNA and YNFKEQ. This CDR3 is 15 amino acids long. Written as DNA, the CDR3 is TGTGCCAGCAGCCAAGTTGATGTCGAGAATCAGCCCCAGCATTTT. As protein: CASSQVDVENQPQHF.

The chain carries TRBV4-1 and TRBJ2-1; D might be TRBD1 (5 bases). CDR1 is MGHRA and CDR2 is YSYEKL in the germline V gene. The V gene lost 0 bases and the J gene lost 4 bases, with 13 bases spanning the gap. This CDR3 spans 16 amino acids. The CDR3 DNA is TGCGCCAGCAGCCAAGACAGGGCAGGAACATACAATGAGCAGTTCTTC. It encodes CASSQDRAGTYNEQFF.

This clonotype was seen many times. The chain combines TRBV7-6 with TRBJ2-3; the match to TRBD1 covers 9 bases. This CDR3 comprises 15 residues. J lost 1 base, V lost 3 bases, and 2 bases had no gene match. The germline gives CDR1 SGHVS, CDR2 FNYEAQ. The CDR3 DNA follows: TGTGCCAGCAGCTTTACAGGGGGCGGCACAGATACGCAGTATTTT. Translating it yields CASSFTGGGTDTQYF.

The sample holds many counts of this clonotype. The genes are TRBV15 and TRBJ2-7; the D call may be TRBD1 or TRBD2 (5 bases each). The CDR3 loop spans 14 amino acids. The germline V gene encodes CDR1 LNHNV and CDR2 YYDKDF (reference sequence). V gave up 3 bases and J gave up 2 bases, with 11 bases separating them. The CDR3, as DNA: TGTGCCACCAGCAGCCGGGACGGCACCTACGAGCAGTACTTC. This translates into CATSSRDGTYEQYF. The complete variable domain, with remaining parts taken from reference TRBV15 and TRBJ2-7, reads DAMVIQNPRYQVTQFGKPVTLSCSQTLNHNVMYWYQQKSSQAPKLLFHYYDKDFNNEADTPDNFQSRRPNTSFCFLDIRSPGLGDTAMYLCATSSRDGTYEQYFGPGTRLTVT.

V and J are TRBV28 and TRBJ2-5; D is unresolved. Germline V gives CDR1 MDHEN, CDR2 SYDVKM. This CDR3 comprises 13 residues. V lost 5 bases and J 5 bases, leaving 12 bases between the germline ends. The CDR3 protein is CASSLSSWETQYF. DNA of the CDR3: TGTGCCAGCAGTCTATCGAGTTGGGAGACCCAGTACTTC.

This clonotype was seen repeatedly, ten times or more. V and J are TRBV7-9 and TRBJ2-5; a possible D gene is TRBD2 (6 bases). Germline V gene data show CDR1 as SEHNR and CDR2 as FQNEAQ (reference sequence). The CDR3 has 13 residues. Trimming shortened V by 5 bases and J by 3 bases, and 10 bases separated the two germline ends. This CDR3 is CASSRDFKETQYF. The CDR3 nucleotides read TGTGCCAGCAGCCGGGACTTCAAAGAGACCCAGTACTTC.

This clonotype was seen a handful of times. This rearrangement joins TRBV24-1 to TRBJ1-2; 7 bases map to TRBD1. Trimming at V came to 5 bases and at J to 3 bases, leaving 14 bases not matched to a gene. The length of the CDR3 is 17 residues. CDR1 is KGHDR and CDR2 is SFDVKD in the germline V gene. The CDR3 sequence is CATSATTGQIGDYGYTF. The CDR3 bases are TGTGCCACCAGTGCCACGACAGGGCAGATCGGGGACTATGGCTACACCTTC.

The chain employs TRBV28 and TRBJ2-1; maybe TRBD2 (5 bases). In germline, CDR1 is MDHEN, CDR2 SYDVKM. The CDR3 spans 12 residues. V was shortened by 2 bases and J by 8 bases, with 7 bases between the two germline ends. The CDR3 DNA reads TGTGCCAGCAGTTTACGGGGATATGAGCAGTTCTTC. This codes for CASSLRGYEQFF.

A word on this clonotype: A much larger clone sits a single nucleotide away, making a read error possible. CDR3 in DNA: TGTGCCAGCAGCCAAGATATAAGGGTCAATTCACCCCTCAACTTT. Residues: CASSQDIRVNSPLNF. This chain joins TRBV14 and TRBJ1-6, with D uncertain. There are 15 residues in the CDR3. The germline CDR1 and CDR2 sequences are SGHDN and FVKESK.

This clonotype was found a few times. This chain uses TRBV29-1 with TRBJ2-3, with D uncertain. The length of the CDR3 is 10 residues. Germline CDR1 reads SQVTM; CDR2 reads ANQGSEA. Trimming removed 4 bases at V and 4 bases at J, with 3 bases between. The CDR3 coding sequence is TGCAGCGTTGTCCCAGATACGCAGTATTTT. It translates to CSVVPDTQYF.

This clonotype was seen repeatedly, ten times or more. This CDR3 is CASSYRQRNTEAFF. The CDR3 region has the DNA TGTGCCAGCAGTTACCGACAGCGGAACACTGAAGCTTTCTTT. This chain links TRBV6-2 or TRBV6-3 with TRBJ1-1; a possible D gene is TRBD1 (5 bases). The length of the CDR3 is 14 residues. Trimming pared 2 bases from V and 1 base from J, leaving 8 bases between. Per the germline V gene, CDR1 is MNHEY and CDR2 is SVGEGT.

The chain combines TRBV18 with TRBJ2-5, with TRBD1 matching 7 bases. CDR1 is KGHSH and CDR2 is LQKENI in the germline V gene. The trim removed 3 bases at V and 4 bases at J, leaving 8 bases unmatched. The CDR3 runs to 15 residues. The DNA for the CDR3 is TGTGCCAGCTCACCTGTGACAGGGCTGCGAGAGACCCAGTACTTC. This sequence encodes CASSPVTGLRETQYF.

In its sample, this clonotype was seen many times. The chain combines TRBV3-1 with TRBJ1-1, with D hard to call. The CDR3 length is 14 residues. The germline V gene has CDR1 LGHDT and CDR2 YNNKEL (reference sequence). Trimming took 4 bases from V and 0 from J, leaving 9 bases between them. The CDR3 is CASSRRSMNTEAFF. DNA for the CDR3: TGTGCCAGCAGCCGACGGAGCATGAACACTGAAGCTTTCTTT.

V usage is TRBV4-1 and J usage is TRBJ2-6; 7 nucleotides agree with TRBD1. Germline CDR1 and CDR2: MGHRA and YSYEKL. This CDR3 comprises 15 residues. J gave up 2 bases and V 8 bases, and 6 bases lay outside the gene matches. CDR3 sequence: CASGPGTAGANVLTF. CDR3 bases: TGCGCCAGCGGCCCAGGGACAGCTGGGGCCAACGTCCTGACTTTC.

Within the sample, this clonotype is medium-sized. The chain uses TRBV28 and TRBJ1-3; D is uncertain. In germline, CDR1 is MDHEN, CDR2 SYDVKM. Trimming left V 7 bases short and J 1 base short, with 5 bases between. This CDR3 region has 12 residues. The DNA of the CDR3 is TGTGCCAGCATCGGGTCTGGAAACACCATATATTTT. This sequence encodes CASIGSGNTIYF. Full variable domain (outside the CDR3, taken from reference TRBV28 and TRBJ1-3): DVKVTQSSRYLVKRTGEKVFLECVQDMDHENMFWYRQDPGLGLRLIYFSYDVKMKEKGDIPEGYSVSREKKERFSLILESASTNQTSMYLCASIGSGNTIYFGEGSWLTVV.

A word on this clonotype: A much larger clone is a single base away; this may be a read error. The chain employs TRBV15 and TRBJ1-6; no firm D call. CDR3 length: 11 amino acids. The germline V gene has CDR1 LNHNV and CDR2 YYDKDF (reference sequence). CDR3 sequence (DNA): TGTGCCACCAGCGGAGATTCACCCCTCCACTTT. It encodes CATSGDSPLHF. The variable domain in full, completed from reference TRBV15 and TRBJ1-6, reads DAMVIQNPRYQVTQFGKPVTLSCSQTLNHNVMYWYQQKSSQAPKLLFHYYDKDFNNEADTPDNFQSRRPNTSFCFLDIRSPGLGDTAMYLCATSGDSPLHFGNGTRLTVT.

This clonotype was seen a single time. A read error is possible here, since a much larger clone lies one base away. This chain uses TRBV7-2 with TRBJ1-2; TRBD1 might be the D (6 bases). Germline CDR1 is SGHTA and CDR2 is FQGNSA. The CDR3 loop spans 13 amino acids. V lost 6 bases and J lost 5, with 13 bases in between. CDR3 DNA: TGTGCCAGCAGACCAACAGGGAATTATGGCTACACCTTC. This gives the protein CASRPTGNYGYTF.

V gene TRBV9 combines with J gene TRBJ2-1; possibly TRBD1 or TRBD2 for D (6 bases each). The CDR3 has 15 amino acids. Germline CDR1 is SGDLS and CDR2 is YYNGEE. The V gene lost 3 bases and the J gene lost 0 bases, with 10 bases spanning the gap. The CDR3 protein is CASSGGASSYNEQFF. The CDR3 DNA follows: TGTGCCAGCAGCGGGGGGGCCAGCTCCTACAATGAGCAGTTCTTC.

This clonotype has a count of ten or more. The chain employs TRBV4-3 and TRBJ2-3; no definite D call. This CDR3 is 16 amino acids long. Germline-derived CDR1 and CDR2 are LGHNA and YSLEER. Trimming cost V 0 bases and J 1 base, with 11 bases left between them. The CDR3 DNA reads TGCGCCAGCAGCCAAGATTCCCTCTTGGGCACAGATACGCAGTATTTT. Protein product: CASSQDSLLGTDTQYF.